This paragraph covers one T cell receptor beta chain sequence. Its antigen target is currently unknown. The CDR3 does not close with the conserved phenylalanine or tryptophan, likely indicating a read error. The DNA is left out, because the CDR3 cannot be placed on it with certainty; the CDR3 is given as TCRdb lists it. The data are from a study of breast tumors, draining lymph nodes, adjacent tissues listed by TCRdb under 2016. Background on the whole study: TCR beta repertoires were compared across tumor, adjacent nontumor tissue and axillary lymph nodes obtained from breast cancer patients. In human breast cancer, the study set out to assess how tumor, surrounding tissue and draining lymph node repertoires relate to one another and whether T cells might be exchanged between them. What the authors observed across the whole study: Tumor T-cell repertoires showed less diversity than lymph node repertoires and more diversity than nontumor tissue repertoires, and tumor T-cell repertoires showed preferential V and J gene usage. The data were considered consistent with the idea that most tumor T cells come from the lymph node and then expand in tumor tissue. The similarity between tumor and nontumor tissue repertoires was significantly greater in luminal-like breast cancer than in basal-like breast cancer. The conclusion that tumor T cells originate in lymph nodes was presented as consistent with a hypothesis rather than as directly demonstrated.

The germline V gene encodes CDR1 SGHVS and CDR2 FQNEAQ. 14 amino acids form the CDR3, both terminal residues included. Sequenced using an Illumina HiSeq 2000. TCR beta chain libraries were generated through multiplex PCR amplification. The amplified TCR beta chain products were analyzed by high-throughput sequencing. Using fastp at Q25 and MiXCR, TCRdb reprocessed the public reads and kept productive beta chains. Rows are combined by CDR3 protein, so each entry shows the most common genes and DNA. This sample gives more than 30,000 distinct CDR3 sequences in total; 60% to 70% of them show up just once. Together, the top ten hold 18% of the sample.

Sample: breast tumor tissue. The chain is assembled from TRBV7-8 and TRBJ2-7; the tabulated D call, TRBD1, remains unverified against the DNA. The sequence was obtained from a female donor with breast cancer. Some clones in this sample may be carry-over from other donors' samples. The CDR3 protein: CASSSRDSSYERYL.